This T cell receptor (beta chain) stems from a study of blood T cell repertoires in COVID-19. Study at large: Specimens from acute and convalescent COVID-19 originated in the United States, Italy and Spain.

Profiling relied on immunoSEQ multiplex PCR, and the TCRdb table lists in-frame clones only, not all of them. In the table there are tens of thousands of clones, around 84% of which are singletons. V lost 7 bases to trimming and J lost 2 bases; unmatched junction nucleotides: 11. This CDR3 is 16 amino acids long. Germline V gene lookup returns CDR1 GTSNPN and CDR2 SVGIG (reference sequence). The V call is TRBV30, the J call TRBJ1-2, with 12 bases fitting TRBD1. The sequenced material came from peripheral blood. The TCR comes from a man in his fifties with acute or convalescent COVID-19. The DNA of the CDR3 is TGTGCCTCTTTTGGGACAGGGGGCTCGGGAAACTATGGCTACACCTTC. It is translated as CASFGTGGSGNYGYTF.